The T cell receptor beta chain under discussion was sequenced for a study of cytomegalovirus exposure and HLA in healthy donors (dated by TCRdb to the late 2010s). Broadly, across the study: An earlier analysis of roughly 610 of the donors reported approximately 280 Gb of sequence data and approximately 120 million unique TCR beta sequences obtained from some 170 million T cells. Besides the first cohort of some 670 subjects, a separate validation cohort made up of 90 to 150 different subjects was used. Donor age, sex, ethnicity and CMV serostatus were compiled alongside the repertoire data. Because of strong linkage in the cohort, roughly five DR-DQ haplotypes were treated as single units for association and clustering. A later analysis re-examined previously published TCR beta repertoires from 500 to 700 donors and added high-resolution HLA genotyping to investigate patterns of TCR occurrence. The study combined high-throughput TCR immunosequencing, statistical association of individual TCRs with disease status, and machine learning to predict cytomegalovirus infection status. In a later genetic analysis, genome-wide SNP genotypes for about three fifths of the roughly 670 donors were used, and that subset was treated as a discovery cohort. An earlier analysis of 587 of the donors used high-throughput TCR beta sequencing to judge whether each TCR beta V gene segment behaved as functional or pseudogenic. Rather than using new phenotypic data, the later analysis identified candidate immune exposures from TCR beta sequences and from how often those sequences occurred across donors. Typing coverage differed by locus: A, B, C, DRB1 and DQB1 were typed in roughly 620-640 donors, DQA1 in 522, DPA1 in 600 to 610, and DPB1 in just under 490. Among the roughly 380 genotyped donors, about 85% belonged to the genetic ancestry cluster associated with self-reported Caucasian donors. HLA typing included class I and class II loci at four-digit resolution. Every repertoire in the discovery cohort had been generated on one and the same sequencing platform. About 310 gigabases of sequencing data and approximately 84 million unique TCR sequences were included in an early release covering 550 to 650 HLA-typed donors. The study used immunosequencing to profile the T cell repertoires of hundreds of subjects and linked those repertoires to cytomegalovirus serostatus. The study aimed to test whether cataloging public T cell receptors could reveal signatures of past pathogen exposure. On average, roughly 240,000 unique TCR beta nucleotide sequences were sequenced per donor among some 420 genotyped donors of the cohort, with approximately 18% of those sequences being non-productive. What the work shows at the level of the full study, not this receptor alone: In a later analysis, TCR association rates were found to vary across HLA loci, with the most associated TCRs seen for DRB1 alleles and the fewest for HLA-C alleles. For the cohort, immune exposure information was limited to CMV serostatus. Roughly uniform sequencing depth across donors was assumed in presence/absence analyses, although this assumption may not hold. According to a later genetic analysis, donors in an Asian-associated ancestry cluster had fewer N-insertions in productive TCRs than the approximately 700-donor mean. When HLA alleles, especially DR and DQ, strongly co-occurred, attributing TCR associations to individual alleles was difficult. In an earlier analysis of approximately 590 of the donors, most TCR beta V segments appeared in productive rearrangements about 87% or about 30% of the time, broadly matching IMGT annotations. Most TCR sequences were observed very rarely across donors, whereas some public TCRs were present in many individuals. In the study, about 150 TCR beta chains were listed as associated with cytomegalovirus. A further reported finding was that TCR beta sequences accurately predicted the HLA-A and HLA-B alleles for most subjects in the first cohort. A cluster of highly shared sequence variants was judged likely to be a technical artifact of the sequencing pipeline. It was suggested by the authors that the approach could potentially be generalized to other disease states and immunological phenotypes. A later analysis found that HLA-associated TCR beta chains were more clonally expanded and had lower generation probabilities than equally common non-associated chains. Approximately 18 rarely observed V segments, including chromosome 9 orphons, were excluded from the earlier analysis of about 500 of the donors because counts were too low. Only TCR beta chains were sequenced in this cohort, and the absence of alpha or paired-chain data limited detectable features. A later analysis found that most CMV-associated TCR beta chains appeared HLA-restricted, with HLA associations seemingly driven largely by CMV exposure. Some IMGT-functional V segments, including TRBV6-2 and TRBV6-3, could not be told apart with the 87-base-pair reads, so those segments were excluded. Linkage disequilibrium might explain the correlated functional status among segregating V segments, but an unknown experimental factor could not be excluded. Because HLA typing was unavailable for some donors at each locus, only the typed subset was used in association tests. A later analysis associated 16,951 TCR beta sequences with specific HLA alleles at a false discovery rate of 0.05. In a later analysis, several top co-occurrence clusters were reported to appear linked to parvovirus B19, influenza, CMV and Epstein-Barr virus. In vitro tests confirmed that three of the cytomegalovirus-associated TCR beta chains recognize cytomegalovirus antigens. The classifier was reported to diagnose cytomegalovirus status with high specificity and sensitivity in both the original cohort and the validation cohort. In a later genetic analysis, a missense DCLRE1C variant was associated with V-gene and J-gene trimming of TCR beta chains, and the association was replicated in an independent cohort.

The cohort consisted of 650 to 700 healthy bone marrow donors. Cohort members were all nominally healthy when sampled, although unrecorded immune exposures were likely present. The donor was CMV seropositive and was included in the group of approximately 310 seropositive cohort members. A peripheral blood sample was provided by each donor, and peripheral blood mononuclear cells were used for TCR beta sequencing. The Qiagen DNeasy Blood Extraction Kit was used to extract genomic DNA from the blood cell samples. The CDR3 spans 15 residues, from the cysteine through the phenylalanine. Just the 45-base CDR3 DNA is kept, in frame starting at base 1. Reading the germline V gene (reference sequence) gives CDR1 SSHAT and CDR2 FNYEAQ. The library was built by means of the immunoSEQ multiplex PCR assay. For the multiplex PCR, a mixture combining 60 forward primers for TCR Vbeta segments and 13 reverse primers for TCR Jbeta segments was used. A multiplex PCR assay on genomic DNA amplified the CDR3 region of rearranged TCR beta genes. On the Illumina HiSeq System, the amplified TCR beta libraries were sequenced as 87-base-pair reads. Per the source publication's procedure: In a later analysis, around 80 million unique TCR beta chains were counted across the 666 repertoires, and about 9.9 million of these chains were shared by at least two donors. Raw reads were error-corrected and collapsed into unique sequences with a nearest-neighbor algorithm that merged closely related sequences to remove PCR and sequencing errors. CDR3 sequences were aligned to IMGT reference sequences to assign V, D and J gene segments. For a sequence to be retained, at least a six-nucleotide match to both a V gene segment and a J gene segment was required. A rearrangement counted as productive if the CDR3 had no stop codons and remained in frame with V and J, and every other rearrangement counted as non-productive. CDR3 was defined by IMGT convention, running from the second conserved V-encoded cysteine to the conserved J-encoded phenylalanine. The earlier analysis of about 570 of the donors excluded any sequence lacking an unambiguous match to a single V gene segment. An earlier analysis of around 600 of the donors classified V segments as functional when productive rearrangements were above 56.7% and as segregating when the standard deviation between donors was above 5%. To diagnose cytomegalovirus status from the catalog of TCR beta chain sequences, a statistical classification framework was built. A later analysis assigned V and J genes by comparing TCR nucleotide sequences with IMGT/GENE-DB human TR gene sequences. In a later analysis, CDR3 sequences and most-parsimonious VDJ recombination scenarios were assigned using the TCRdist pipeline. In a later analysis, each TCR beta chain was defined by its CDR3 amino acid sequence together with its V-gene family, and reads without a unique V-gene family were excluded. A later analysis removed 500 to 650 highly shared, low-generation-probability nucleotide sequences to deal with suspected cross-contamination and a sequencing artifact. For each public chain, a later analysis derived a clonal expansion index from normalized ranks of inferred template counts within each repertoire. A later analysis computed generation probabilities with a VDJ recombination model fitted to out-of-frame rearrangements, and checked the results against IGoR. Hypergeometric tests were used in a later analysis to score TCR-TCR, TCR-HLA and TCR-CMV co-occurrence, with a repertoire-size bias correction applied to the TCR pairs. To estimate false discovery rates, a later analysis permuted the HLA or CMV assignments 20 times. In a later analysis, co-occurring TCRs were grouped with DBSCAN, and TCRdist sequence similarity was added when clustering was performed within HLA-allele-positive subsets. For co-occurrence clustering, repertoires with fewer than 30,000 or more than 120,000 public chains were excluded, along with 5 or 6 repertoires with anomalous nucleotide sharing. TCRdb carries this immuneACCESS record with in-frame sequences only. Its versions omit some clonotypes, under half of them owing to an unresolved V gene in the studies checked, with the rest unexplained. D and trimming were read from the DNA, whereas the V and J calls and clone size are those reported in that table. Per the sample table, the count is about 39,000 clones. Roughly 2.9% of the sample is taken by the ten largest.

A note on this clone: The antigen it recognizes is unknown. Germline and junction disagree at one end, which may indicate a read error.

This receptor was identified in a woman in her twenties or thirties in good health and CMV-seropositive. The rearranged chain carries TRBV7-7 and TRBJ2-5, with TRBD2 identical over 9 junction bases. The sample consisted of PBMCs. This receptor has the CDR3 CASTLGGGDQETQYF. Read as DNA, the sequence is TGTGCTAGCACCTTGGGCGGGGGGGACCAAGAGACCCAGTACTTC.